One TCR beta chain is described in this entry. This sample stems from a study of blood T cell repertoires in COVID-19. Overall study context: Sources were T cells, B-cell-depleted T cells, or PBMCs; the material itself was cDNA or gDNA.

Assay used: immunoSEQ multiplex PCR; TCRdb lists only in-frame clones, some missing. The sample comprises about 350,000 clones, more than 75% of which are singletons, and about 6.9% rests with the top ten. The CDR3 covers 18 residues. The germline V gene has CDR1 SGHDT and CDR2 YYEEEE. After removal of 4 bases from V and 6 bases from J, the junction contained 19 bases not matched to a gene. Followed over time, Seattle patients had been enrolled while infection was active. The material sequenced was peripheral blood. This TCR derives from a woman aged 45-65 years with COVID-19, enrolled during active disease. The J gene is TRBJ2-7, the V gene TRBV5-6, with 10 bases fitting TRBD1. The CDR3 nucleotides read TGTGCCAGCAGCCCTTTTCCCTGGGACAGGGGAATTCGATCCGAGCAGTACTTC. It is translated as CASSPFPWDRGIRSEQYF.